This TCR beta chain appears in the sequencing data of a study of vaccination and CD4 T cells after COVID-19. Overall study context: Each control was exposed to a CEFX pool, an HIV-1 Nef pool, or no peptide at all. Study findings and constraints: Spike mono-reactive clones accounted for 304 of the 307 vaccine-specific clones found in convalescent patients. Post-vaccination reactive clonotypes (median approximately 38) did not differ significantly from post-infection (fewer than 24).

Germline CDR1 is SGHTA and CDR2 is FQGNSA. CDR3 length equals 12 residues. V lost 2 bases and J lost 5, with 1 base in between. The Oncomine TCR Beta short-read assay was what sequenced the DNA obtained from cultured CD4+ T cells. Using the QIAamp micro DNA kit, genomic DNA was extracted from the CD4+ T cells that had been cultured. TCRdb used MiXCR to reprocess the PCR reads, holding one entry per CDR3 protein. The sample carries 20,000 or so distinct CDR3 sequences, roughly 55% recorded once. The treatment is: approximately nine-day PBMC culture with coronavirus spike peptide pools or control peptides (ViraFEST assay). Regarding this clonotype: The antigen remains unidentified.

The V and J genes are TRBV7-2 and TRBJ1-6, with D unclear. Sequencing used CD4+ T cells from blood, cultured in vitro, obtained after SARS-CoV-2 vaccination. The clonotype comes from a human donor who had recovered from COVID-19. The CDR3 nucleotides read TGTGCCAGCAGCTTAAATAATTCACCCCTCCACTTT. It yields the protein CASSLNNSPLHF.